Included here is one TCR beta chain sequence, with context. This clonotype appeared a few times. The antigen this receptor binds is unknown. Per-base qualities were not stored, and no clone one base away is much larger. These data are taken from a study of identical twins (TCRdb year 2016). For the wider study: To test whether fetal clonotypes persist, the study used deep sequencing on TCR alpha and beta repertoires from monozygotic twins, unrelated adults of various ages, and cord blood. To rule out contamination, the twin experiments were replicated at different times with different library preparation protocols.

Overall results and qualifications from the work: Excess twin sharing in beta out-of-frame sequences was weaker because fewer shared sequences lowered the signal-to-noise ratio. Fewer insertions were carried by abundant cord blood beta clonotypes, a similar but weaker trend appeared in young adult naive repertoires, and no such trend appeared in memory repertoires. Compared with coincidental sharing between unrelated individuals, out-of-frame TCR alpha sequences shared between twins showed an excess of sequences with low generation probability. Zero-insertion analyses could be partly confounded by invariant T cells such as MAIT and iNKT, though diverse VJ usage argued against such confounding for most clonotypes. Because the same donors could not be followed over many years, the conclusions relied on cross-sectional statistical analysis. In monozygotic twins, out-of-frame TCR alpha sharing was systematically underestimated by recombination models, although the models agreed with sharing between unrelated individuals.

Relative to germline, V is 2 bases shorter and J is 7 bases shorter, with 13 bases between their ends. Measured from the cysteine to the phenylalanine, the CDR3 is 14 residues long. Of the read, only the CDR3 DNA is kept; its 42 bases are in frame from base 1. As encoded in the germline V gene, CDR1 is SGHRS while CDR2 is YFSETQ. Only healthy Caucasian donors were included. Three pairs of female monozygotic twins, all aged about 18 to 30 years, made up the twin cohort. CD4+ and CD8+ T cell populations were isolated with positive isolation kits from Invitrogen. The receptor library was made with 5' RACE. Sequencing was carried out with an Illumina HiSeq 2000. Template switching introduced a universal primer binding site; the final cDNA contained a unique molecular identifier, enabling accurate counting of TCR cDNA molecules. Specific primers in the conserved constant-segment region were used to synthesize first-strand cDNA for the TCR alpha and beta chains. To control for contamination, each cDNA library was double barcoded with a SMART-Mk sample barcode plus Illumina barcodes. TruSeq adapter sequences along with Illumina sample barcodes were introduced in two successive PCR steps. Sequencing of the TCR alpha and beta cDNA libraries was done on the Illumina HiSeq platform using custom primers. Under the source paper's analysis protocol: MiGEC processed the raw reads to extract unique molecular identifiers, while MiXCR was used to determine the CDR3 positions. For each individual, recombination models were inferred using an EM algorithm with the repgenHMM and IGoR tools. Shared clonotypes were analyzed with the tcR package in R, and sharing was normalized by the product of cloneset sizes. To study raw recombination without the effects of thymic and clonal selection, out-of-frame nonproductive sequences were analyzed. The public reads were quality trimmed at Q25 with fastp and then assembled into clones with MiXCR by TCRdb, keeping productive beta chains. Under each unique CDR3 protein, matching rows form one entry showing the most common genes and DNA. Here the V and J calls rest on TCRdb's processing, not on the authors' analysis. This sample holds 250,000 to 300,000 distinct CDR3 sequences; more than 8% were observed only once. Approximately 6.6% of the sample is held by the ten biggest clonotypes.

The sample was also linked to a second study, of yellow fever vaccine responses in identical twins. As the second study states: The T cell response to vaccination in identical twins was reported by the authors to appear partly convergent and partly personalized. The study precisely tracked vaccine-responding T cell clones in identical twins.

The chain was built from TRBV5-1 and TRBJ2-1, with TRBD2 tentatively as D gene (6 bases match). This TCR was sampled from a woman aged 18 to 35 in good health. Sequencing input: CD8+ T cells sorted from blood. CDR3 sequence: CASSFGGAGNEQFF. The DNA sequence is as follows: TGCGCCAGCAGCTTCGGTGGGGCGGGAAATGAGCAGTTCTTC.